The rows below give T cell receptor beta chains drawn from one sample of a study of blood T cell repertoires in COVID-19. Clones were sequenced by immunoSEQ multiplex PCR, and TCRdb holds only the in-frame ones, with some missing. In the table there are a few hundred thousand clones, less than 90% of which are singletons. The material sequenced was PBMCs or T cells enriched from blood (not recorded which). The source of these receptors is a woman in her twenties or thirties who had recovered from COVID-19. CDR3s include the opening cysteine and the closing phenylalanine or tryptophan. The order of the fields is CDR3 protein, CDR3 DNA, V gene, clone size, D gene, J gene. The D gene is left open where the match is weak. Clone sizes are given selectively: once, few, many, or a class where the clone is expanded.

CDR3aa: CASSLEGQGVTDTQYF; CDR3nt: TGTGCCAGCAGCTTAGAGGGACAGGGCGTCACAGATACGCAGTATTTT; v_gene: TRBV7-9; abundance: .; d_gene: TRBD1; j_gene: TRBJ2-3
CDR3aa: CASSYGLPEEQFF; CDR3nt: TGCGCCAGCAGCTACGGACTCCCGGAAGAGCAGTTCTTC; v_gene: TRBV5-1; abundance: .; d_gene: .; j_gene: TRBJ2-1
CDR3aa: CASSPSSGSPYEQYF; CDR3nt: TGTGCCAGCAGCCCATCTAGCGGCAGCCCCTACGAGCAGTACTTC; v_gene: TRBV5-4; abundance: .; d_gene: TRBD2; j_gene: TRBJ2-7
CDR3aa: CASSQRGSYSTDTQYF; CDR3nt: TGTGCCAGCAGCCAGAGGGGGTCCTATAGCACAGATACGCAGTATTTT; v_gene: TRBV3-1/TRBV3-2; abundance: .; d_gene: .; j_gene: TRBJ2-3
CDR3aa: CASSLAGGERGNNEQFF; CDR3nt: TGTGCCAGCAGCTTAGCCGGTGGGGAAAGGGGTAACAATGAGCAGTTCTTC; v_gene: TRBV7-9; abundance: .; d_gene: .; j_gene: TRBJ2-1
CDR3aa: CASSTPRFTRETQYF; CDR3nt: TGTGCCAGCAGCACACCCCGATTCACAAGAGAGACCCAGTACTTC; v_gene: TRBV7-9; abundance: .; d_gene: .; j_gene: TRBJ2-5
CDR3aa: CASSQGPQGNQPQHF; CDR3nt: TGCGCCAGCAGCCAGGGACCTCAGGGGAATCAGCCCCAGCATTTT; v_gene: TRBV4-1; abundance: .; d_gene: .; j_gene: TRBJ1-5
CDR3aa: CASTLGQGLGTEAFF; CDR3nt: TGTGCCAGCACCCTCGGCCAGGGACTGGGGACTGAAGCTTTCTTT; v_gene: TRBV28; abundance: .; d_gene: .; j_gene: TRBJ1-1
CDR3aa: CASSESGLAGYEQYF; CDR3nt: TGCGCCAGCAGTGAGTCGGGACTAGCGGGCTACGAGCAGTACTTC; v_gene: TRBV10-2; abundance: once; d_gene: TRBD2; j_gene: TRBJ2-7
CDR3aa: CASSDTGYEQYF; CDR3nt: TGTGCCAGCAGTGATACAGGCTACGAGCAGTACTTC; v_gene: TRBV2; abundance: many; d_gene: .; j_gene: TRBJ2-7
CDR3aa: CASSFTGGEETQYF; CDR3nt: TGTGCCAGCAGCTTCACAGGGGGCGAAGAGACCCAGTACTTC; v_gene: TRBV7-9; abundance: .; d_gene: TRBD1; j_gene: TRBJ2-5
CDR3aa: CASSPDSLSRGYTF; CDR3nt: TGTGCCAGCTCCCCTGACAGCCTATCCCGTGGCTACACCTTC; v_gene: TRBV18; abundance: .; d_gene: .; j_gene: TRBJ1-2
CDR3aa: CASSLDRPSYNSPLHF; CDR3nt: TGCGCCAGCAGCTTGGACAGACCCTCCTATAATTCACCCCTCCACTTT; v_gene: TRBV5-1; abundance: few; d_gene: .; j_gene: TRBJ1-6
CDR3aa: CASSTEGMNTEAFF; CDR3nt: TGTGCCAGTAGTACGGAGGGCATGAACACTGAAGCTTTCTTT; v_gene: TRBV19; abundance: .; d_gene: .; j_gene: TRBJ1-1
CDR3aa: CASSMVGHLNTEAFF; CDR3nt: TGTGCCAGTAGTATGGTGGGGCACCTAAACACTGAAGCTTTCTTT; v_gene: TRBV19; abundance: .; d_gene: .; j_gene: TRBJ1-1
CDR3aa: CASRPREGAREKLFF; CDR3nt: TGTGCCAGCAGACCCCGGGAGGGGGCGCGTGAAAAACTGTTTTTT; v_gene: TRBV11-2; abundance: .; d_gene: TRBD1; j_gene: TRBJ1-4
CDR3aa: CASSSDRVDTEAFF; CDR3nt: TGTGCCAGCAGTTCGGACAGGGTCGACACTGAAGCTTTCTTT; v_gene: TRBV28; abundance: .; d_gene: TRBD1; j_gene: TRBJ1-1
CDR3aa: CAWSGGGGDQPQHF; CDR3nt: TGTGCCTGGAGCGGGGGCGGGGGGGACCAGCCCCAGCATTTT; v_gene: TRBV30; abundance: once; d_gene: .; j_gene: TRBJ1-5
CDR3aa: CATRDGTANSPLHF; CDR3nt: TGTGCCACCAGGGACGGGACAGCGAATTCACCCCTCCACTTT; v_gene: TRBV24-1; abundance: .; d_gene: TRBD1; j_gene: TRBJ1-6
CDR3aa: CASSPGGLTGRSGNTIYF; CDR3nt: TGCGCCAGCAGCCCCGGGGGGCTAACAGGGCGGTCTGGAAACACCATATATTTT; v_gene: TRBV4-1; abundance: once; d_gene: .; j_gene: TRBJ1-3
CDR3aa: CASSTNRGRSTGELFF; CDR3nt: TGTGCCAGCAGCACCAACAGGGGGCGCAGCACCGGGGAGCTGTTTTTT; v_gene: TRBV9; abundance: .; d_gene: TRBD1; j_gene: TRBJ2-2
CDR3aa: CASSDGQYNEQFF; CDR3nt: TGTGCCAGCTCCGATGGACAGTACAATGAGCAGTTCTTC; v_gene: TRBV6-5; abundance: .; d_gene: .; j_gene: TRBJ2-1
CDR3aa: CASGGQGGYGYTF; CDR3nt: TGTGCCAGCGGGGGACAGGGCGGCTATGGCTACACCTTC; v_gene: TRBV27; abundance: .; d_gene: TRBD1; j_gene: TRBJ1-2
CDR3aa: CASSSGQGVSSNQPQHF; CDR3nt: TGTGCCAGCAGTTCGGGACAGGGGGTTAGTAGCAATCAGCCCCAGCATTTT; v_gene: TRBV28; abundance: .; d_gene: TRBD1; j_gene: TRBJ1-5
CDR3aa: CASRADGSLEQYF; CDR3nt: TGTGCCAGCAGAGCGGACGGGAGTCTCGAGCAGTACTTC; v_gene: TRBV7-9; abundance: .; d_gene: .; j_gene: TRBJ2-7
CDR3aa: CASSSTGDGNQPQHF; CDR3nt: TGCGCCAGCAGCTCGACAGGGGACGGCAATCAGCCCCAGCATTTT; v_gene: TRBV5-1; abundance: once; d_gene: TRBD1; j_gene: TRBJ1-5
CDR3aa: CASSPRTGFYEQYF; CDR3nt: TGTGCCAGCAGTCCCAGGACAGGGTTCTACGAGCAGTACTTC; v_gene: TRBV27; abundance: .; d_gene: TRBD1; j_gene: TRBJ2-7
CDR3aa: CASSQESAGGRSTDTQYF; CDR3nt: TGTGCCAGCAGCCAAGAAAGCGCCGGGGGACGGAGCACAGATACGCAGTATTTT; v_gene: TRBV4-2; abundance: .; d_gene: .; j_gene: TRBJ2-3
CDR3aa: CASSRDRVGNQPQHF; CDR3nt: TGTGCCAGCAGCCGTGACAGGGTGGGCAATCAGCCCCAGCATTTT; v_gene: TRBV7-8; abundance: .; d_gene: TRBD1; j_gene: TRBJ1-5
CDR3aa: CAGAGQPGDEQYF; CDR3nt: TGTGCGGGAGCCGGACAGCCCGGGGACGAGCAGTACTTC; v_gene: TRBV5-5; abundance: once; d_gene: .; j_gene: TRBJ2-7
CDR3aa: CASSLTGIYGYTF; CDR3nt: TGTGCCAGCAGCCTGACAGGGATCTATGGCTACACCTTC; v_gene: TRBV12-3/TRBV12-4; abundance: .; d_gene: TRBD1; j_gene: TRBJ1-2
CDR3aa: CASSSTGGVVGQPQHF; CDR3nt: TGTGCCAGCAGTTCCACAGGGGGGGTAGTCGGTCAGCCCCAGCATTTT; v_gene: TRBV28; abundance: .; d_gene: TRBD1; j_gene: TRBJ1-5
CDR3aa: CASTGGDNSPLHF; CDR3nt: TGTGCCAGCACAGGGGGCGATAATTCACCCCTCCACTTT; v_gene: TRBV9; abundance: .; d_gene: TRBD1; j_gene: TRBJ1-6
CDR3aa: CASSYSQGKREQYF; CDR3nt: TGTGCCAGCAGTTACTCACAGGGGAAGAGGGAGCAGTACTTC; v_gene: TRBV6-5; abundance: .; d_gene: TRBD1; j_gene: TRBJ2-7
CDR3aa: CSAGSEGRNSPYEQYF; CDR3nt: TGCAGCGCCGGGTCCGAGGGTCGGAATAGCCCCTACGAGCAGTACTTC; v_gene: TRBV29-1; abundance: .; d_gene: .; j_gene: TRBJ2-7
CDR3aa: CASSDASGGFNNEQFF; CDR3nt: TGTGCCAGCAGTGACGCCAGCGGGGGGTTCAACAATGAGCAGTTCTTC; v_gene: TRBV2; abundance: .; d_gene: TRBD2; j_gene: TRBJ2-1
CDR3aa: CATSSRTGDGSYEQYF; CDR3nt: TGTGCCACCAGCTCCAGAACAGGGGATGGCTCCTACGAGCAGTACTTC; v_gene: TRBV24-1; abundance: .; d_gene: TRBD1; j_gene: TRBJ2-7
CDR3aa: CASSSSNPGNTEAFF; CDR3nt: TGTGCCAGCAGCTCCTCAAACCCGGGGAACACTGAAGCTTTCTTT; v_gene: TRBV5-4; abundance: once; d_gene: .; j_gene: TRBJ1-1
CDR3aa: CASSETLRVGGYTF; CDR3nt: TGTGCCAGCAGTGAAACCCTCAGGGTAGGAGGCTACACCTTC; v_gene: TRBV25-1; abundance: .; d_gene: .; j_gene: TRBJ1-2
CDR3aa: CSASIGDASTDTQYF; CDR3nt: TGCAGTGCTAGTATCGGAGACGCTAGCACAGATACGCAGTATTTT; v_gene: TRBV20-1; abundance: once; d_gene: .; j_gene: TRBJ2-3
CDR3aa: CATSDSLAGGRYSSTDTQYF; CDR3nt: TGTGCCACCAGTGATTCACTAGCGGGGGGACGATACTCTAGCACAGATACGCAGTATTTT; v_gene: TRBV24-1; abundance: .; d_gene: TRBD2; j_gene: TRBJ2-3
CDR3aa: CASKGTGDYNEQFF; CDR3nt: TGTGCCAGCAAAGGGACAGGGGACTACAATGAGCAGTTCTTC; v_gene: TRBV6-5; abundance: few; d_gene: TRBD1; j_gene: TRBJ2-1
CDR3aa: CASSENQGYGYTF; CDR3nt: TGTGCCAGCAGTGAAAACCAGGGCTATGGCTACACCTTC; v_gene: TRBV6-1; abundance: few; d_gene: .; j_gene: TRBJ1-2
CDR3aa: CASSTTGDYSGNTIYF; CDR3nt: TGCGCCAGCAGCACGACAGGAGATTACTCTGGAAACACCATATATTTT; v_gene: TRBV5-1; abundance: .; d_gene: .; j_gene: TRBJ1-3
CDR3aa: CASSVRGHTGELFF; CDR3nt: TGCGCCAGCAGTGTCAGGGGGCACACCGGGGAGCTGTTTTTT; v_gene: TRBV10-1; abundance: .; d_gene: TRBD1; j_gene: TRBJ2-2
CDR3aa: CASSSSRTDSNQPQHF; CDR3nt: TGTGCCAGTAGTTCTTCGAGGACTGATAGCAATCAGCCCCAGCATTTT; v_gene: TRBV19; abundance: .; d_gene: .; j_gene: TRBJ1-5
CDR3aa: CASSPRDRVNQPQHF; CDR3nt: TGTGCCAGCTCACCCCGGGACAGGGTCAATCAGCCCCAGCATTTT; v_gene: TRBV18; abundance: .; d_gene: TRBD1; j_gene: TRBJ1-5
CDR3aa: CASSLETGLVRSEAFF; CDR3nt: TGTGCCAGCAGCTTAGAAACAGGGTTGGTTAGATCTGAAGCTTTCTTT; v_gene: TRBV7-2; abundance: .; d_gene: .; j_gene: TRBJ1-1
CDR3aa: CASSLAGRSPLHF; CDR3nt: TGCGCCAGCAGCTTGGCAGGGCGTTCACCCCTCCACTTT; v_gene: TRBV5-1; abundance: .; d_gene: .; j_gene: TRBJ1-6
CDR3aa: CASSLGGRGGLDNEQFF; CDR3nt: TGTGCCAGCAGCTTAGGAGGTCGGGGGGGCTTGGACAATGAGCAGTTCTTC; v_gene: TRBV11-2; abundance: .; d_gene: TRBD2; j_gene: TRBJ2-1
CDR3aa: CASMANLGADTQYF; CDR3nt: TGTGCCAGCATGGCAAATCTGGGCGCAGATACGCAGTATTTT; v_gene: TRBV2; abundance: .; d_gene: .; j_gene: TRBJ2-3
CDR3aa: CASSQDTGTQETQYF; CDR3nt: TGCGCCAGCAGCCAAGATACGGGTACCCAAGAGACCCAGTACTTC; v_gene: TRBV4-1; abundance: .; d_gene: .; j_gene: TRBJ2-5
CDR3aa: CAISGQENYGYTF; CDR3nt: TGTGCCATCAGTGGACAGGAAAACTATGGCTACACCTTC; v_gene: TRBV10-3; abundance: .; d_gene: .; j_gene: TRBJ1-2
CDR3aa: CASSLGQGFTDTQYF; CDR3nt: TGTGCCAGCAGCTTAGGGCAGGGTTTTACAGATACGCAGTATTTT; v_gene: TRBV11-3; abundance: .; d_gene: .; j_gene: TRBJ2-3
CDR3aa: CASSIDRQGPPAGTEAFF; CDR3nt: TGTGCCAGCAGCATCGATCGACAGGGCCCCCCCGCCGGCACTGAAGCTTTCTTT; v_gene: TRBV5-5; abundance: .; d_gene: TRBD1; j_gene: TRBJ1-1
CDR3aa: CASSQEARASSYNEQFF; CDR3nt: TGCGCCAGCAGCCAAGAGGCGCGGGCGAGCTCCTACAATGAGCAGTTCTTC; v_gene: TRBV4-1; abundance: .; d_gene: .; j_gene: TRBJ2-1
CDR3aa: CASSQDREGVNTEAFF; CDR3nt: TGCGCCAGCAGCCAGGACAGGGAGGGGGTGAACACTGAAGCTTTCTTT; v_gene: TRBV5-1; abundance: .; d_gene: TRBD1; j_gene: TRBJ1-1
CDR3aa: CASSSNLADTQYF; CDR3nt: TGTGCCAGCAGCTCAAACCTCGCGGATACGCAGTATTTT; v_gene: TRBV11-2; abundance: .; d_gene: .; j_gene: TRBJ2-3
CDR3aa: CAIQGAVSNQPQHF; CDR3nt: TGTGCCATACAGGGGGCGGTAAGCAATCAGCCCCAGCATTTT; v_gene: TRBV28; abundance: .; d_gene: TRBD1; j_gene: TRBJ1-5
CDR3aa: CASSVGSPGVTYEQYF; CDR3nt: TGTGCCAGCAGCGTAGGTAGTCCAGGGGTAACCTACGAGCAGTACTTC; v_gene: TRBV9; abundance: .; d_gene: .; j_gene: TRBJ2-7